The source of this T cell receptor beta chain is a study of CD8+ T cells in alopecia areata. Following RNA extraction, reverse transcription yielded cDNA that acted as the sequencing template. Clones were read by immunoSEQ multiplex PCR, and TCRdb kept only the in-frame ones, dropping some. This table holds over 120,000 clones, 40% to 65% found once. Per the germline V gene, CDR1 is KGHSH and CDR2 is LQKENI. The CDR3 has 15 residues. V was cut by 6 bases and J by 1 base, with 10 bases left in between. General study findings and limits: Between patients, shared TCR sequences were less clear than in mice. This was possibly due in part to HLA diversity in the patient population.

Alopecia areata patients provided lesional scalp punch biopsies and peripheral blood. It was from PBMCs that CD4+ and CD8+ T cells were sorted. This clone was picked up a small number of times. Its antigen is currently unknown. This specimen was CD4+ T cells sorted from blood, taken at week 0. The TCR originated in a human donor with alopecia areata. The chain carries TRBV18 and TRBJ2-6; no clear D. CDR3 sequence (DNA): TGTGCCAGCTCCCCCGCCACATCTGGGGCCAACGTCCTGACTTTC. This codes for CASSPATSGANVLTF.